Following are 28 T cell receptor beta chains from one sample sequenced in a study of naive and memory T cell subsets (dated by TCRdb to about 2017). Overall study outcomes, separate from this receptor: A few larger clonotypes were present in naive repertoires, particularly the CD8 repertoires, and these clonotypes were possibly memory cells re-expressing CD45RA.

Their antigen targets remain unknown. Libraries came from UMI-ligation and nested PCR. TCRdb shows the sequencer as Illumina MiSeq. The beta constant-region primer was an equimolar mix of two oligonucleotides covering both TRBC1 and TRBC2. The ligated cDNA went through four rounds of PCR with nested alpha and beta constant-region primers together with the SP2 primer. TCRdb ran its own pipeline on the public reads, namely fastp trimming at Q25 and MiXCR clone calling, and kept in-frame beta chains. When rows share a CDR3 protein, they turn into one entry using the most common DNA and genes. The sample table records around 140,000 distinct CDR3 sequences; around 21% of these occur just once. The leading ten clones occupy roughly 0.68% of the sample. What was sequenced was naive CD8+ T cells from blood. The sample's cell subset or site label is to be understood as: naive T cells, CD45RA high CD27+. These receptors were taken from a human donor in good health.

The chain carries TRBV24-1 and TRBJ2-1; D unclear. Germline CDR1 is KGHDR and CDR2 is SFDVKD. This CDR3 is built from 13 residues. V was pared by 5 bases and J by 4 bases, with 8 bases between. The CDR3 sequence is CATSAPGYNEQFF. CDR3 DNA: TGTGCCACCAGTGCTCCTGGGTACAATGAGCAGTTCTTC.

The chain links TRBV3-1 to TRBJ2-5; D assignment may be TRBD1 or TRBD2 (5 bases each). This CDR3 is built from 12 residues. V lost 1 base and J 5 bases, leaving 5 bases between the germline ends. Germline values: CDR1 LGHDT, CDR2 YNNKEL (reference sequence). CDR3 residues: CASSQGDETQYF. The CDR3 nucleotides read TGTGCCAGCAGCCAAGGGGACGAGACCCAGTACTTC.

V and J are TRBV28 and TRBJ2-3; 10 bases agree with TRBD2. The length of the CDR3 is 17 residues. Trimming took 5 bases from V and 4 from J; bases not matched to a gene: 12. Germline lookup yields CDR1 MDHEN and CDR2 SYDVKM. CDR3 sequence reads: CASSVLLQREGPDTQYF. CDR3 coding DNA: TGTGCCAGCAGTGTTCTCCTTCAGCGGGAGGGACCAGATACGCAGTATTTT.

In nucleotides, the CDR3 is TGTGCCAGCAGCCACTCACAGGGAAGGGGGCATCAGCCCCAGCATTTT. Translated, it gives CASSHSQGRGHQPQHF. The chain recombines TRBV27 with TRBJ1-5; 7 bases are shared with TRBD1. This CDR3 has 16 residues. Trimming removed 6 bases from V and 5 bases from J; junction bases left unmatched: 13. Germline CDR1 MNHEY, CDR2 SMNVEV (reference sequence).

This clonotype was found many times. The chain joins TRBV7-9 to TRBJ2-1; TRBD1 might be the D (6 bases). This CDR3 has 14 amino acids. Trimming left V 5 bases short and J 8 bases short, with 16 bases between. Germline CDR1 SEHNR, CDR2 FQNEAQ (reference sequence). CDR3 in amino acids: CASSPKTGTDEQFF. The CDR3 bases are TGTGCCAGCAGCCCGAAAACAGGGACGGATGAGCAGTTCTTC. Drawing the rest from reference TRBV7-9 and TRBJ2-1, the complete variable domain is DTGVSQNPRHKITKRGQNVTFRCDPISEHNRLYWYRQTLGQGPEFLTYFQNEAQLEKSRLLSDRFSAERPKGSFSTLEIQRTEQGDSAMYLCASSPKTGTDEQFFGPGTRLTVL.

The chain couples TRBV29-1 to TRBJ2-7; D might be TRBD1 (5 bases). Trimming stripped 2 bases from V and 0 bases from J, with 8 bases between. Looked up from germline, CDR1 is SQVTM and CDR2 is ANQGSEA. This CDR3 contains 13 residues. The CDR3 nucleotides are TGCAGCGTTGAAAAGGGGAACTCCTACGAGCAGTACTTC. Protein sequence: CSVEKGNSYEQYF.

This clonotype was found a few times. The rearrangement joins TRBV6-5 to TRBJ2-2; D remains ambiguous. The V gene's germline CDR1 is MNHEY and CDR2 SVGAGI. CDR3 length: 13 amino acids. V lost 2 bases to trimming and J lost 6 bases, with 7 bases between them. CDR3 nucleotides: TGTGCCAGCAGTTACGGTCGTTCCGGGGAGCTGTTTTTT. Translation: CASSYGRSGELFF.

V usage is TRBV9 and J usage is TRBJ2-7, with D possibly matching TRBD2 (5 bases). Trimming took off 3 bases at V and 6 bases at J, with 13 bases between the two ends. Germline CDR1 and CDR2: SGDLS and YYNGEE. The CDR3 loop spans 13 amino acids. The CDR3 DNA is TGTGCCAGCAGCGCCCCCGGGGAGTTCGAGCAGTACTTC. Amino acids: CASSAPGEFEQYF.

V is TRBV19 and J is TRBJ2-3, with D perhaps TRBD2 (6 bases). The CDR3 totals 13 residues. V was cut by 7 bases and J by 4 bases, with 12 bases left in between. Germline lookup yields CDR1 LNHDA and CDR2 SQIVND (reference sequence). CDR3 loop: CASNGGTPDTQYF. The CDR3 nucleotides are TGTGCCAGTAACGGCGGGACTCCAGATACGCAGTATTTT.

This chain links TRBV6-2 or TRBV6-3 with TRBJ2-7; TRBD1 is a possible D gene (5 bases). The CDR3 has 14 amino acids. Germline assignment: CDR1 MNHEY and CDR2 SVGEGT. Trimming removed 3 bases from V and 0 bases from J, with 9 bases in between. CDR3 residues: CASSYSTDSYEQYF. The CDR3 DNA follows: TGTGCCAGCAGTTATTCGACAGACTCCTACGAGCAGTACTTC.

The chain is built from TRBV28 and TRBJ2-7, with D perhaps matching TRBD1 (6 bases). Germline loops: CDR1 MDHEN, CDR2 SYDVKM. The CDR3 covers 16 residues. The V end was cut by 4 bases, the J end by 1 base, with 17 bases between. CDR3 region: CASSSRRDIVSYEQYF. CDR3 DNA sequence: TGTGCCAGCAGTTCTCGTCGGGACATCGTATCCTACGAGCAGTACTTC. The full variable domain, its missing parts supplied by reference TRBV28 and TRBJ2-7, is DVKVTQSSRYLVKRTGEKVFLECVQDMDHENMFWYRQDPGLGLRLIYFSYDVKMKEKGDIPEGYSVSREKKERFSLILESASTNQTSMYLCASSSRRDIVSYEQYFGPGTRLTVT.

This chain uses TRBV14 with TRBJ2-7, with TRBD1 matching over 7 bases. This CDR3 has 14 amino acids. The ends lost 1 base at V and 2 bases at J; junction bases unmatched: 2. Germline V lookup: CDR1 SGHDN, CDR2 FVKESK. The CDR3 coding sequence is TGTGCCAGCAGCCAAGGACAGGGAACCTACGAGCAGTACTTC. Translation: CASSQGQGTYEQYF.

This clonotype showed up just a few times. The chain carries TRBV4-1 and TRBJ2-7; 10 positions agree with TRBD1. V shed 4 bases, J shed 7 bases, and the junction held 4 bases outside the gene matches. The germline V gene has CDR1 MGHRA and CDR2 YSYEKL. There are 13 residues in the CDR3. The CDR3 loop is CASSPGQGQEQYF. The CDR3 nucleotides read TGCGCCAGCAGCCCGGGACAGGGGCAAGAGCAGTACTTC.

V gene TRBV27 combines with J gene TRBJ2-7, with D maybe TRBD1 (6 bases). Per germline, CDR1 MNHEY and CDR2 SMNVEV (reference sequence). The V gene lost 2 bases and the J gene lost 2 bases, with 10 bases spanning the gap. CDR3 length equals 14 residues. The CDR3 coding sequence is TGTGCCAGCAGTTTAGGACAGCAGCCCTACGAGCAGTACTTC. It codes for CASSLGQQPYEQYF.

This clonotype was seen more than once but under ten times. V gene TRBV12-3 or TRBV12-4 combines with J gene TRBJ2-7; D is ambiguous. This CDR3 has 12 amino acids. The V and J ends lost 6 bases and 2 bases respectively, with 8 bases between them. CDR3 coding DNA: TGTGCCAGCAGCATCCCAACCTACGAGCAGTACTTC. It codes for CASSIPTYEQYF.

The chain joins TRBV7-9 to TRBJ1-2, with TRBD1 as a possible D gene (6 bases). In germline, CDR1 is SEHNR, CDR2 FQNEAQ (reference sequence). The V and J ends lost 2 bases and 0 bases respectively, with 19 bases between them. The CDR3 is made up of 18 amino acids. CDR3: CASSLIGGGSTANYGYTF. As DNA, the CDR3 is TGTGCCAGCAGCTTAATAGGCGGGGGCTCCACAGCTAACTATGGCTACACCTTC.

The chain carries TRBV20-1 and TRBJ1-5; D uncertain. Trimming cost V 3 bases and J 7 bases, with 10 bases left between them. The CDR3 consists of 12 residues. CDR1 and CDR2 (germline): DFQATT, SNEGSKA (reference sequence). CDR3 amino acids: CSASPGGQPQHF. The CDR3 bases are TGCAGTGCTAGCCCCGGAGGACAGCCCCAGCATTTT.

The chain joins TRBV6-5 to TRBJ2-3, with D possibly being TRBD2 (7 bases). The V gene lost 8 bases and the J gene lost 2 bases, with 14 bases spanning the gap. Germline CDR1 MNHEY, CDR2 SVGAGI. The CDR3 is 14 residues long. DNA of the CDR3: TGTGCCAGCTCGGGAGGACAGAACACAGATACGCAGTATTTT. Protein product: CASSGGQNTDTQYF.

A few counts support this clonotype. The chain joins TRBV5-1 to TRBJ2-7; unclear D gene. The CDR3 totals 12 residues. Germline V gene data show CDR1 as SGHRS and CDR2 as YFSETQ. With 2 bases removed from V and 6 bases from J, the gap between germline ends came to 9 bases. The CDR3 DNA reads TGCGCCAGCAGCTTCTCCCCCACCGAGCAGTACTTC. Its protein product is CASSFSPTEQYF.

The CDR3 is CASSLVEAGFPNEQFF. DNA of the CDR3: TGTGCCAGCAGCTTAGTAGAGGCGGGCTTCCCCAATGAGCAGTTCTTC. The chain links TRBV7-9 to TRBJ2-1; maybe TRBD2 (5 bases). V lost 1 base and J 6 bases, leaving 16 bases between the germline ends. Looked up from germline, CDR1 is SEHNR and CDR2 is FQNEAQ (reference sequence). The CDR3 contains 16 residues.

The table lists this clonotype with a few counts. The chain recombines TRBV7-8 with TRBJ1-1; no reliable D call. Germline CDR1 is SGHVS and CDR2 is FQNEAQ. V gave up 3 bases and J gave up 10 bases, with 18 bases separating them. This CDR3 is 14 amino acids long. Here the CDR3 reads CASSFEDSNFVAFF. The CDR3 DNA reads TGTGCCAGCAGCTTTGAGGACTCAAATTTTGTAGCTTTCTTT.

V gene TRBV27 combines with J gene TRBJ1-1; D is perhaps TRBD1 (6 bases). V lost 10 bases, J lost 0 bases, and 21 bases lay in between. CDR3 size: 16 residues. Germline lookup yields CDR1 MNHEY and CDR2 SMNVEV (reference sequence). The CDR3 DNA reads TGTGCCACTGTCGGTGGGGGCGGGGGTGTGAACACTGAAGCTTTCTTT. It codes for CATVGGGGGVNTEAFF.

This chain connects TRBV15 to TRBJ2-6; the D is unclear. The CDR3 loop spans 14 amino acids. Deletions cut 7 bases from V and 0 bases from J, with 7 bases between. CDR1 LNHNV and CDR2 YYDKDF come from the germline V gene (reference sequence). In nucleotides, the CDR3 is TGTGCCACCACCCAAGGCTCTGGGGCCAACGTCCTGACTTTC. This encodes CATTQGSGANVLTF.

This clonotype has just a few counts. One end of the junction is discordant with germline, which a read error may explain. The CDR3: CASSLAGLAGPNTGELFF. Here the CDR3 DNA reads TGTGCCAGCAGCCTAGCTGGGCTAGCGGGACCAAACACCGGGGAGCTGTTTTTT. The rearrangement uses TRBV7-2 and TRBJ2-2, with 9 bases aligning to TRBD2. This CDR3 contains 18 residues. Germline loops: CDR1 SGHTA, CDR2 FQGNSA.

The J gene is TRBJ2-3, the V gene TRBV7-6; 8 bases line up with TRBD2. CDR1 is SGHVS and CDR2 is FNYEAQ in the germline V gene. Unmatched junction bases numbered 14, after V lost 0 bases and J lost 3 bases. CDR3 length equals 19 residues. CDR3 sequence (DNA): TGTGCCAGCAGCTTAGCGGATGGTCCATTTCCGGGAGGGACAGATACGCAGTATTTT. It is translated as CASSLADGPFPGGTDTQYF. The full variable domain, its missing parts supplied by reference TRBV7-6 and TRBJ2-3, is GAGVSQSPRYKVTKRGQDVALRCDPISGHVSLYWYRQALGQGPEFLTYFNYEAQQDKSGLPNDRFSAERPEGSISTLTIQRTEQRDSAMYRCASSLADGPFPGGTDTQYFGPGTRLTVL.

The chain carries TRBV20-1 and TRBJ2-1, with D maybe TRBD1 (5 bases). V dropped 6 bases and J dropped 5 bases, with 20 bases sitting between them. CDR3 length: 15 amino acids. Germline V gene sequence: CDR1 DFQATT, CDR2 SNEGSKA (reference sequence). CDR3 sequence: CSARPQGRVDNEQFF. The DNA for the CDR3 is TGCAGTGCGCGCCCTCAGGGAAGGGTCGACAATGAGCAGTTCTTC.

This clonotype was counted only a few times. The CDR3 coding sequence is TGTGCCAGCAGCGATCGCGGGGGGGTTCTAGTTTATGAGCAGTTCTTC. As protein: CASSDRGGVLVYEQFF. The rearrangement links TRBV11-1 to TRBJ2-1; 9 bases line up with TRBD2. Looked up from germline, CDR1 is SGHAT and CDR2 is FQDESV (reference sequence). V shed 5 bases and J 8 bases; nucleotides not matched to a gene: 13. This CDR3 spans 16 amino acids.

This clonotype was counted a few times. The chain recombines TRBV5-6 with TRBJ2-1; TRBD2 matches 8 bases. V shed 0 bases and J 0 bases; nucleotides not matched to a gene: 2. CDR3 length equals 16 residues. Germline V gene sequence: CDR1 SGHDT, CDR2 YYEEEE. The CDR3 nucleotides read TGTGCCAGCAGCTTGGCACTAGCGGCCTCCTACAATGAGCAGTTCTTC. Its translation: CASSLALAASYNEQFF.